This T cell receptor beta chain was observed in a study of metastatic and nonmetastatic thyroid tumors. Across the whole study: The study looked at repertoires side by side in blood and in tumor or nodule tissue from malignant and benign thyroid patients. Notes on the study in general: Reportedly, malignant thyroid tumors had significantly higher TCR beta diversity than benign nodules, in blood and tumor.

Patients were all untreated before their thyroid surgery. In its sample, this clone was seen a few times. Its target is not known. The junction does not match germline at one end; this may be a read error. Germline CDR1 and CDR2: MNHEY and SVGEGT. The CDR3 covers 16 residues. TCRdb re-processed the PCR reads through MiXCR. The profile shows roughly 59,000 clones, roughly 15% of them singletons. The TCR comes from a male donor with papillary thyroid cancer or a benign thyroid nodule (not recorded which). Some clones in this sample may be carry-over from other donors' samples. The J gene is TRBJ2-3, the V gene TRBV6-2 or TRBV6-3; 8 positions agree with TRBD2. The sample consisted of blood. DNA of the CDR3: TGTGCCAGCATTTATACCAGAGGACTAGCATCAGATACACAGTATTTT. Its translation is CASIYTRGLASDTQYF.